A single sample is the source of the 23 T cell receptor beta chains below, sequenced in a study of T cells after yellow fever vaccination (dated by TCRdb to the late 2010s). Library preparation used 5' RACE. Sequencing was carried out with an Illumina NovaSeq 6000. TCRdb trimmed the raw reads at Q25, called clones with MiXCR and kept productive beta chains. Rows merge per CDR3 protein into single entries with the most common DNA and genes. The sample profile shows some 320,000 distinct CDR3 sequences; around 8.6% of them were found once. The top ten hold 3% to 4% of the sample. Sample treatment or condition, as interpreted from the label and publication: live attenuated yellow fever vaccine strain. Sequences were derived from CD4+ T cells sorted from PBMCs, sampled 5 days after the yellow fever booster vaccination. The origin of the receptors is a man younger than 30 who received the YFV17D yellow fever vaccine.

The CDR3 DNA sequence: TGTGCCAGCAGCTTAGAGGCAGGGCGCTACGAGCAGTACTTC. Protein product: CASSLEAGRYEQYF. The chain is built from TRBV7-2 and TRBJ2-7; tentatively, D is TRBD1 (5 bases). The CDR3 consists of 14 residues. CDR1 is SGHTA, CDR2 FQGNSA, per germline. The germline V and J ends were trimmed by 1 base and 3 bases, with 10 bases remaining between them.

This clonotype showed up just a few times. The rearrangement uses TRBV19 and TRBJ2-5; no clear D gene. CDR1 is LNHDA and CDR2 is SQIVND in the germline V gene (reference sequence). This CDR3 has 13 residues. V was clipped by 3 bases and J by 5 bases, with 10 bases between them. The CDR3, as DNA: TGTGCCAGTAGTATCGGACCAGAGGAGACCCAGTACTTC. This encodes CASSIGPEETQYF.

This clonotype was found many times. V gene TRBV6-5 combines with J gene TRBJ2-3; the D is unclear. Germline CDR1 MNHEY, CDR2 SVGAGI. The CDR3 sequence is 13 residues long. The V gene lost 5 bases and the J gene lost 6 bases, with 12 bases spanning the gap. The CDR3 DNA reads as TGTGCCAGCAGTCTCATCAGGTCCGATACGCAGTATTTT. Protein product: CASSLIRSDTQYF.

V is TRBV30 and J is TRBJ1-6; TRBD1 aligns across 9 bases. With V trimmed by 0 bases and J by 9 bases, 3 bases remained unmatched. Germline V CDR1 and CDR2: GTSNPN, SVGIG (reference sequence). This CDR3 is 14 amino acids long. CDR3 protein: CAWSVMDRGSPLHF. CDR3 nucleotide sequence: TGTGCCTGGAGTGTAATGGACAGGGGTTCACCCCTCCACTTT.

This rearrangement joins TRBV5-1 to TRBJ1-1; D ambiguous. Trimming left V 2 bases short and J 1 base short, with 12 bases between. Germline V CDR1 and CDR2: SGHRS, YFSETQ. The length of the CDR3 is 15 residues. The CDR3 DNA reads TGCGCCAGCAGCTTCCGGGCCGGTCCGAACACTGAAGCTTTCTTT. Protein sequence: CASSFRAGPNTEAFF.

This clonotype was recorded many times. The chain joins TRBV7-2 to TRBJ2-7; D call uncertain. CDR3 size: 15 residues. V gave up 3 bases and J gave up 1 base, with 13 bases separating them. In germline, CDR1 is SGHTA, CDR2 FQGNSA. The CDR3 reads CASSLESWPSYEQYF. Written as DNA, the CDR3 is TGTGCCAGCAGCTTGGAATCTTGGCCGTCCTACGAGCAGTACTTC. Filled out from reference TRBV7-2 and TRBJ2-7, the complete variable domain reads GAGVSQSPSNKVTEKGKDVELRCDPISGHTALYWYRQSLGQGLEFLIYFQGNSAPDKSGLPSDRFSAERTGGSVSTLTIQRTQQEDSAVYLCASSLESWPSYEQYFGPGTRLTVT.

This clonotype was found a few times. The J gene is TRBJ1-1, the V gene TRBV5-1; weak D call: TRBD1 (6 bases). The germline V and J ends were trimmed by 3 bases and 7 bases, with 13 bases remaining between them. Germline lookup yields CDR1 SGHRS and CDR2 YFSETQ. CDR3 length: 13 amino acids. The chain's CDR3 is CASSSQGGVEAFF. The CDR3 nucleotides read TGCGCCAGCAGCTCACAGGGAGGGGTTGAAGCTTTCTTT.

The CDR3 is CASSNSVGFEEQYV. The CDR3 nucleotides read TGTGCCAGCTCAAATTCGGTGGGGTTCGAGGAGCAGTACGTC. The chain links TRBV18 to TRBJ2-7; D is unclear. The CDR3 sequence is 14 residues long. V lost 5 bases to trimming and J lost 7 bases, with 18 bases between them. Germline-derived CDR1 and CDR2 are KGHSH and LQKENI.

The chain is built from TRBV19 and TRBJ2-6; D is ambiguous. The CDR3 has 15 residues. Trimming removed 5 bases from V and 0 bases from J, with 8 bases in between. Germline V gene sequence: CDR1 LNHDA, CDR2 SQIVND (reference sequence). This CDR3 reads CASSGRFSGANVLTF. The CDR3 region has the DNA TGTGCCAGTAGTGGGCGGTTCTCTGGGGCCAACGTCCTGACTTTC.

This clonotype was seen a few times. The J gene is TRBJ1-4, the V gene TRBV24-1, with D maybe TRBD1 (6 bases). Germline V gives CDR1 KGHDR, CDR2 SFDVKD. This CDR3 is built from 15 residues. The germline V and J ends were trimmed by 2 bases and 8 bases, with 14 bases remaining between them. CDR3 residues: CATSDSRGPGEKLFF. The CDR3 DNA reads as TGTGCCACCAGTGATTCCAGGGGCCCGGGAGAAAAACTGTTTTTT.

In its sample, this clonotype was seen a few times. The chain links TRBV10-3 to TRBJ1-3; 7 positions agree with TRBD1. The germline CDR1 and CDR2 sequences are ENHRY and SYGVKD. The CDR3 runs to 15 residues. V lost 4 bases to trimming and J lost 2 bases; unmatched junction nucleotides: 5. The CDR3 DNA follows: TGTGCCATCAGTGCAGCTACAGGGGCTGGAAACACCATATATTTT. Protein product: CAISAATGAGNTIYF.

CDR3 in DNA: TGTGCCAGCAGCTCGGCTGGGGTCGGGGAGCTGTTTTTT. This encodes CASSSAGVGELFF. This chain links TRBV7-3 with TRBJ2-2; D is ambiguous. Germline values: CDR1 SGHTA, CDR2 FQGTGA. The CDR3 extends over 13 amino acids. V was pared by 4 bases and J by 7 bases, with 10 bases between.

This clonotype was observed a few times. The chain uses TRBV18 and TRBJ1-6; no firm D call. This CDR3 has 14 amino acids. Germline assignment: CDR1 KGHSH and CDR2 LQKENI. The V gene lost 0 bases and the J gene lost 5 bases, with 5 bases spanning the gap. The CDR3 reads CASSPPGNNSPLHF. DNA for the CDR3: TGTGCCAGCTCACCACCAGGGAATAATTCACCCCTCCACTTT.

This clonotype was detected many times. This chain links TRBV10-3 with TRBJ2-1, with D possibly TRBD1 on 6 matching bases. V shed 5 bases and J shed 4 bases, with 15 bases lying between them. The CDR3 extends over 15 amino acids. Germline lookup yields CDR1 ENHRY and CDR2 SYGVKD. The DNA for the CDR3 is TGTGCCATCAGTCCTACAGGGAGTTCGTACAATGAGCAGTTCTTC. This encodes CAISPTGSSYNEQFF.

This clonotype was seen ten or more times. The chain carries TRBV12-3 or TRBV12-4 and TRBJ1-1; D ambiguous. V was trimmed by 1 base and J by 8 bases, leaving 11 bases between them. There are 13 residues in the CDR3. CDR3 DNA sequence: TGTGCCAGCAGTTTAGGGGTGGCGCGAGAAGCTTTCTTT. Translation gives CASSLGVAREAFF.

This clonotype was counted between two and nine times. An end of the junction differs from the germline gene, which may be a read error. The chain uses TRBV3-1 and TRBJ2-4, with 11 positions matching TRBD1. Germline values: CDR1 LGHDT, CDR2 YNNKEL (reference sequence). CDR3 length: 15 residues. The CDR3 region is CASSQEGQGGNIQCF. The DNA for the CDR3 is TGTGCCAGCAGCCAAGAGGGACAGGGGGGAAACATTCAGTGCTTC.

This rearrangement joins TRBV6-1 to TRBJ1-6; no clear D. Trimming took off 7 bases at V and 5 bases at J, with 12 bases between the two ends. CDR3 length equals 14 residues. Germline V lookup: CDR1 MNHNS, CDR2 SASEGT. The CDR3 nucleotides read TGTGCCAGCAAGACAAGTACGAATAATTCACCCCTCCACTTT. The encoded protein is CASKTSTNNSPLHF.

The chain recombines TRBV7-3 with TRBJ2-1, with 9 bases identical to TRBD1. Germline CDR1 reads SGHTA; CDR2 reads FQGTGA. This CDR3 region has 16 residues. Germline trimming cut 3 bases from V and 12 bases from J; bases unmatched to any gene: 15. The CDR3 DNA is TGTGCCAGCAGCTTCGAGCCGGGACAGGGTACGCGTTCGCAGTTCTTC. It specifies CASSFEPGQGTRSQFF.

The table lists this clonotype with a few counts. This chain connects TRBV7-2 to TRBJ2-3; D is perhaps TRBD1 (6 bases). Germline CDR1 and CDR2: SGHTA and FQGNSA. V was trimmed by 0 bases and J by 0 bases, leaving 10 bases between them. The CDR3 covers 16 residues. CDR3 sequence (DNA): TGTGCCAGCAGCTTAGCGGCCAGGGGAAGCACAGATACGCAGTATTTT. This codes for CASSLAARGSTDTQYF.

This clonotype was found many times. J is TRBJ2-1 and V is TRBV5-1; 10 nucleotides align to TRBD2. CDR3 size: 17 residues. CDR1 and CDR2 (germline): SGHRS, YFSETQ. With 1 base clipped from V and 7 bases from J, the junction kept 11 bases outside the gene matches. The CDR3 protein is CASSLSAGGLSGNEQFF. CDR3 nucleotide sequence: TGCGCCAGCAGCTTGTCAGCGGGGGGGCTCAGCGGTAATGAGCAGTTCTTC.

This clonotype was recorded many times. The rearrangement joins TRBV11-2 to TRBJ1-1; D gene unclear. CDR1 and CDR2 from the germline V gene are SGHAT and FQNNGV. The CDR3 length is 13 residues. Trimming removed 0 bases at V and 10 bases at J, with 12 bases between. As DNA, the CDR3 is TGTGCCAGCAGCTTAGACCTCCACCGAGGAGCTTTCTTT. This sequence encodes CASSLDLHRGAFF.

This clonotype was recorded a few times. The rearrangement links TRBV20-1 to TRBJ1-1; D may be TRBD1 (6 bases). V was shortened by 3 bases and J by 5 bases, with 16 bases between the two germline ends. The germline gives CDR1 DFQATT, CDR2 SNEGSKA (reference sequence). CDR3 size: 14 residues. In DNA, the CDR3 is TGCAGTGCTAGGGCGCGGGGGCCTCGGACTGAAGCTTTCTTT. Translated: CSARARGPRTEAFF.

This clonotype was counted a few times. J is TRBJ2-7 and V is TRBV6-5, with 7 positions matching TRBD1. The V segment lost 4 bases and the J segment 1 base; nucleotides outside the gene matches: 4. The V gene's germline CDR1 is MNHEY and CDR2 SVGAGI. CDR3 size: 14 residues. CDR3 protein: CASSSRGQSYEQYV. The CDR3 DNA is TGTGCCAGCAGTTCGAGGGGACAGTCCTACGAGCAGTACGTC.